This is a list of T cell receptor beta chains from one sample in a study of technical replicates of blood from a few donors. Some clones are missing from TCRdb's copy, which holds only in-frame ones; the method was immunoSEQ multiplex PCR. The sample has about 80,000 clones, nearly 99% seen once; the top ten hold approximately 0.2%. The specimen was T cells isolated from PBMCs. The receptors originated from a human donor in good health. The CDR3 runs from the conserved cysteine through the conserved F or W. D genes are given only for firm matches. Clone size is not always given. Where it is, it says once, few, many or a class for expanded clones.

j_call clone_size d_call v_call cdr3_aa cdr3_nt
TRBJ2-7 NA TRBD1 TRBV27 CASTPSTGEFPYEQYF TGTGCCAGCACTCCCTCAACAGGGGAGTTCCCCTACGAGCAGTACTTC
TRBJ2-1 NA NA TRBV6-5 CASSLTGNEQFF TGTGCCAGCAGCCTGACAGGAAATGAGCAGTTCTTC
TRBJ1-2 NA NA TRBV9 CASSVGGSYGYTF TGTGCCAGCAGCGTAGGAGGTAGCTATGGCTACACCTTC
TRBJ2-1 NA NA TRBV15 CATSRVSGGNEQFF TGTGCCACCAGCAGAGTTTCTGGAGGCAATGAGCAGTTCTTC
TRBJ1-1 NA NA TRBV9 CASSAPLTGPNTEAFF TGTGCCAGCAGCGCCCCTCTTACAGGGCCTAACACTGAAGCTTTCTTT
TRBJ1-2 NA NA TRBV6-5 CASSYSSGFWGGYTF TGTGCCAGCAGTTACTCGTCAGGGTTCTGGGGTGGCTACACCTTC
TRBJ2-3 NA TRBD2 TRBV30 CASGSGLETDTQYF TGTGCCTCTGGTAGCGGGCTAGAGACAGATACGCAGTATTTT
TRBJ2-7 NA TRBD1 TRBV11-3 CASSLTGAHEQYF TGTGCCAGCAGCTTGACAGGGGCACACGAGCAGTACTTC
TRBJ2-7 NA NA TRBV27 CASSLGQGGNEQYF TGTGCCAGCAGTTTAGGGCAGGGTGGCAACGAGCAGTACTTC
TRBJ2-1 NA NA TRBV11-3 CASSLDYTGDNEQFF TGTGCCAGCAGCTTAGATTACACAGGAGACAATGAGCAGTTCTTC
TRBJ2-3 NA NA TRBV27 CASSLGDLPDTQYF TGTGCCAGCAGCCTCGGGGACTTGCCAGATACGCAGTATTTT
TRBJ1-1 NA NA TRBV27 CASNGGGTEAFF TGTGCCAGCAATGGGGGCGGAACTGAAGCTTTCTTT
TRBJ2-3 NA NA TRBV11-3 CASSSAQGPDTQYF TGTGCCAGCAGCTCCGCACAGGGCCCAGATACGCAGTATTTT
TRBJ2-3 once NA TRBV19 CATAGTSTDTQYF TGTGCCACTGCCGGGACTAGCACAGATACGCAGTATTTT
TRBJ2-1 NA TRBD2 TRBV7-9 CASSPSGSDEQFF TGTGCCAGCAGCCCAAGCGGGAGTGATGAGCAGTTCTTC
TRBJ1-2 NA NA TRBV25-1 CASSEYKGAGGYTF TGTGCCAGCAGTGAATACAAAGGGGCTGGTGGCTACACCTTC
TRBJ2-7 NA TRBD2 TRBV5-8 CASSRGGTSYEQYF TGTGCCAGCAGCCGAGGGGGGACTAGTTACGAGCAGTACTTC
TRBJ2-1 NA NA TRBV11-2 CASSLGGLLFF TGTGCCAGCAGCTTAGGGGGACTGTTGTTCTTC
TRBJ2-7 NA NA TRBV6-5 CASRPDRFPYEQYF TGTGCCAGCAGACCCGACAGGTTCCCCTACGAGCAGTACTTC
TRBJ2-7 NA NA TRBV30 CAWSGKGYEQYF TGTGCCTGGAGTGGGAAGGGGTACGAGCAGTACTTC
TRBJ2-5 once TRBD1 TRBV12-5 CASSWGTDQETQYF TGTGCTAGTAGTTGGGGGACAGACCAAGAGACCCAGTACTTC
TRBJ2-7 NA TRBD2 TRBV28 CASSLAGGTYEQYF TGTGCCAGCAGTCTTGCGGGAGGGACCTACGAGCAGTACTTC
TRBJ2-1 NA TRBD2 TRBV5-3 CARSGGGSLHNEQFF TGTGCCAGAAGCGGTGGCGGGAGCCTCCACAATGAGCAGTTCTTC
TRBJ1-5 NA NA TRBV7-9 CASSPSGDGQPQHF TGTGCCAGCAGCCCTTCGGGGGATGGCCAGCCCCAGCATTTT
TRBJ2-5 NA TRBD2 TRBV9 CASSVRLAGRGETQYF TGTGCCAGCAGCGTACGGCTAGCGGGGCGAGGGGAGACCCAGTACTTC